Listed below are T cell receptor beta chains from one sample, sequenced in a study of Ad26.COV2.S vaccination and SARS-CoV-2 variants. TCRdb's copy holds only in-frame clones and misses some; the assay was immunoSEQ multiplex PCR. The data contain hundreds of thousands of clones, 87% of them singletons. The material sequenced was peripheral blood, taken in a trial of Ad26.COV2.S vaccine versus placebo. The source is a person aged 18-65 years who received the Ad26.COV2.S COVID-19 vaccine or a placebo. The CDR3 runs from the conserved cysteine through the conserved F or W. A D gene is named only where the DNA matches it firmly.

d_gene: -
j_gene: TRBJ1-4
v_gene: TRBV7-9
CDR3nt: TGTGCCAGCAGCTTAGGTTATGGCGAAAATTCGGGGAAACTGTTTTTT
CDR3aa: CASSLGYGENSGKLFF

d_gene: TRBD1
j_gene: TRBJ2-2
v_gene: TRBV19
CDR3nt: TGTGCCAGTAGAAACATTATCGGGACAGAGAACACCGGGGAGCTGTTTTTT
CDR3aa: CASRNIIGTENTGELFF

d_gene: -
j_gene: TRBJ2-1
v_gene: TRBV11-2
CDR3nt: TGTGCCAGCAGCAGCTTAGGGAGTGAGCAGTTCTTC
CDR3aa: CASSSLGSEQFF

d_gene: -
j_gene: TRBJ2-1
v_gene: TRBV5-1
CDR3nt: TGCGCCAGCAGCTTGGCCCAGGTCTACAATGAGCAGTTCTTC
CDR3aa: CASSLAQVYNEQFF

d_gene: -
j_gene: TRBJ1-2
v_gene: TRBV27
CDR3nt: TGTGCCAGCAGTTCATGGGAAGGCGGCTACACCTTC
CDR3aa: CASSSWEGGYTF

d_gene: TRBD2
j_gene: TRBJ2-1
v_gene: TRBV18
CDR3nt: TGTGCCAGCTCACCACCGATAGCGGGGGGCCGGGGGGAGCAGTTCTTC
CDR3aa: CASSPPIAGGRGEQFF

d_gene: -
j_gene: TRBJ1-5
v_gene: TRBV20-1
CDR3nt: TGCAGTGCTAGTAGGGGGGCCCAGCCCCAGCATTTT
CDR3aa: CSASRGAQPQHF

d_gene: -
j_gene: TRBJ2-5
v_gene: TRBV3-1/TRBV3-2
CDR3nt: TGTGCCAGCAGTCTTACGGACCCCCAAGAGACCCAGTACTTC
CDR3aa: CASSLTDPQETQYF

d_gene: TRBD1
j_gene: TRBJ1-2
v_gene: TRBV5-1
CDR3nt: TGCGCCAGCAGCTTGGAAGGTATCGGCAGGGGGTTATATGGCTACACCTTC
CDR3aa: CASSLEGIGRGLYGYTF

d_gene: -
j_gene: TRBJ2-2
v_gene: TRBV6-4
CDR3nt: TGTGCCAGCAGTGACTCGGCTTCCACCGGGGAGCTGTTTTTT
CDR3aa: CASSDSASTGELFF

d_gene: -
j_gene: TRBJ1-1
v_gene: TRBV6-2/TRBV6-3
CDR3nt: TGTGCCAGCAGCCTCCTTCCGGGGAACACTGAAGCTTTCTTT
CDR3aa: CASSLLPGNTEAFF

d_gene: TRBD1
j_gene: TRBJ2-7
v_gene: TRBV4-3
CDR3nt: TGCGCCAGCAGCCAAGGCCGTCCGGGACAGAGCCTCTCCTACGAGCAGTACTTC
CDR3aa: CASSQGRPGQSLSYEQYF

d_gene: -
j_gene: TRBJ2-5
v_gene: TRBV30
CDR3nt: TGTGCCTGGAGACTTAGGGAGACCCAGTACTTC
CDR3aa: CAWRLRETQYF

d_gene: TRBD2
j_gene: TRBJ2-7
v_gene: TRBV7-9
CDR3nt: TGTGCCAGCAGCTTAACGGCGGGGGGCTACTCCTACGAGCAGTACTTC
CDR3aa: CASSLTAGGYSYEQYF

d_gene: -
j_gene: TRBJ1-5
v_gene: TRBV4-1
CDR3nt: TGCGCCAGCAGACCAAGGGAGGGCGGTCAGCCCCAGCATTTT
CDR3aa: CASRPREGGQPQHF

d_gene: -
j_gene: TRBJ2-2
v_gene: TRBV28
CDR3nt: TGTGCCAGCAGTTTCCACAGGCTGGACACCGGGGAGCTGTTTTTT
CDR3aa: CASSFHRLDTGELFF

d_gene: -
j_gene: TRBJ2-7
v_gene: TRBV5-1
CDR3nt: TGCGCCAGCAGCTTGGTTGGCAGCTGGTACGAGCAGTACTTC
CDR3aa: CASSLVGSWYEQYF

d_gene: -
j_gene: TRBJ1-2
v_gene: TRBV5-1
CDR3nt: TGCGCCAGCAGCCCCCGAGGTGGGGCAGACTATGGCTACACCTTC
CDR3aa: CASSPRGGADYGYTF

d_gene: -
j_gene: TRBJ2-7
v_gene: TRBV5-1
CDR3nt: TGCGCCAGCAGCTTGGCAACGACGAGCTCCTACGAGCAGTACTTC
CDR3aa: CASSLATTSSYEQYF

d_gene: -
j_gene: TRBJ2-3
v_gene: TRBV5-1
CDR3nt: TGCGCCAGCAGCTTGGGGCGGCGGGGTACGCAGTATTTT
CDR3aa: CASSLGRRGTQYF